Detailed here is one T cell receptor beta chain. V was pared by 3 bases and J by 10 bases, with 10 bases of the junction left unmatched. This CDR3 region has 15 residues. The germline V gene has CDR1 LGHNA and CDR2 YSLEER. In the original processing: Reference gene primer amplification gave nucleated cell count estimates. The data were produced by immunoSEQ multiplex PCR, yet TCRdb's version contains in-frame clones alone and is incomplete. V and J calls and clone size are as listed in that table; D and trimming were resolved from the DNA. The sample shows about 190,000 clones, 65% to 80% of them seen only once. The sample is drawn from a study of blood T cell repertoires in COVID-19. About the study: COVID-19 samples from acute and convalescent phases originated in the United States, Italy and Spain. PBMCs, B-cell-depleted T cells, or T cells provided the cDNA or gDNA that made up the material.

The chain carries TRBV4-3 and TRBJ2-3; 10 positions agree with TRBD2. The TCR was taken from a man aged 50-59 years who had recovered from COVID-19. Sequencing was done on a sample of peripheral blood. CDR3: CASSHGLAAQAAQYF. The CDR3 DNA follows: TGCGCCAGCAGCCACGGACTAGCGGCCCAGGCGGCGCAGTATTTT.